These 23 T cell receptor beta chains originate from one sample sequenced in a study of blood T cell repertoires in COVID-19. Assay used: immunoSEQ multiplex PCR; TCRdb lists only in-frame clones, some missing. This table has about 16,000 clones, around 79% appearing once. The sequencing input was peripheral blood. The receptors originated from a woman in her 70s with active COVID-19.

A few counts support this clone. This chain links TRBV6-6 with TRBJ2-1; 9 bases match TRBD2. Germline lookup yields CDR1 MNHNY and CDR2 SVGAGI (reference sequence). V dropped 7 bases and J dropped 6; count of bases not matched to a gene: 7. This CDR3 is 14 amino acids long. The CDR3, as DNA: TGTGCCAGCACCCCACTAGCGGGCTTCAATGAGCAGTTCTTC. Its protein is CASTPLAGFNEQFF.

This chain uses TRBV5-4 with TRBJ2-1, with a possible D match to TRBD2 (5 bases). The CDR3 sequence is 15 residues long. The germline V gene has CDR1 SGHNT and CDR2 YYREEE (reference sequence). Trimming shortened V by 0 bases and J by 2 bases, and 9 bases separated the two germline ends. In DNA, the CDR3 is TGTGCCAGCAGCTTGGGGGCGGGCCCCTACAATGAGCAGTTCTTC. Amino acid sequence: CASSLGAGPYNEQFF.

The gene calls are TRBV10-3 and TRBJ2-1; 9 bases are shared with TRBD1. CDR1 is ENHRY, CDR2 SYGVKD, per germline. CDR3 size: 18 residues. V lost 10 bases to trimming and J lost 7 bases; unmatched junction nucleotides: 23. This CDR3 is CATMDRGRAGAFRNEQFF. The CDR3 nucleotides are TGTGCCACCATGGACAGGGGTCGGGCGGGAGCTTTTCGGAATGAGCAGTTCTTC.

The chain joins TRBV27 to TRBJ2-5; 7 bases align to TRBD1. V shed 5 bases and J 11 bases; nucleotides not matched to a gene: 8. CDR1 and CDR2 from the germline V gene are MNHEY and SMNVEV (reference sequence). CDR3 length: 12 residues. This CDR3 reads CASSLLQGEQYF. The CDR3 nucleotides read TGTGCCAGCAGTCTCCTTCAGGGGGAGCAGTACTTC.

The rearrangement joins TRBV7-9 to TRBJ1-2; 10 bases match TRBD1. From germline, CDR1 is SEHNR and CDR2 FQNEAQ (reference sequence). Trimming at V came to 4 bases and at J to 6 bases, leaving 5 bases not matched to a gene. The CDR3 has 14 amino acids. DNA for the CDR3: TGTGCCAGCAGCTACGCCGGGACAGGGGATGGCTACACCTTC. Encoded protein: CASSYAGTGDGYTF.

This clone was recorded a few times. The chain is built from TRBV5-1 and TRBJ1-2; possibly TRBD1 for D (6 bases). From germline, CDR1 is SGHRS and CDR2 YFSETQ. The CDR3 spans 15 residues. The V gene lost 4 bases and the J gene lost 4 bases, with 17 bases spanning the gap. The chain's CDR3 is CASSPLTGGSYGYTF. The CDR3 DNA reads TGCGCCAGCAGCCCTTTGACGGGGGGCAGCTATGGCTACACCTTC.

This chain links TRBV25-1 with TRBJ2-5; no firm D call. The ends were cut back, 1 base at V and 5 bases at J, with 8 bases in the middle. Germline lookup yields CDR1 MGHDK and CDR2 SYGVNS. CDR3 size: 13 residues. The CDR3 DNA is TGTGCCAGCAGTGAATCCAGGCACGAGACCCAGTACTTC. Its translation: CASSESRHETQYF.

The V and J genes are TRBV27 and TRBJ2-3; 8 nucleotides match TRBD1. The CDR3 is 14 residues long. The germline CDR1 and CDR2 sequences are MNHEY and SMNVEV (reference sequence). The V and J ends lost 5 bases and 5 bases, in that order; junction bases with no gene match: 6. CDR3 amino acids: CASSPTGVQDTQYF. The CDR3 DNA follows: TGTGCCAGCAGTCCGACAGGGGTGCAAGATACGCAGTATTTT.

A few counts support this clone. This chain connects TRBV5-1 to TRBJ1-3, with D perhaps TRBD1 (6 bases). CDR1 is SGHRS, CDR2 YFSETQ, per germline. The CDR3 has 13 amino acids. Trimming shortened V by 1 base and J by 4 bases, and 6 bases separated the two germline ends. The CDR3 loop reads CASSLQGGNTIYF. CDR3 sequence (DNA): TGCGCCAGCAGCTTGCAGGGGGGAAACACCATATATTTT.

The J gene is TRBJ2-1, the V gene TRBV7-3; no clear D. Trimming left V 5 bases short and J 9 bases short, with 14 bases between. Germline V gives CDR1 SGHTA, CDR2 FQGTGA. CDR3 length equals 13 residues. CDR3 loop: CASSPDLEGEQFF. CDR3 nucleotides: TGTGCCAGCAGCCCCGACCTAGAAGGTGAGCAGTTCTTC.

The V gene is TRBV5-4, the J gene TRBJ2-3, with 10 bases lining up with TRBD2. CDR3 length: 14 amino acids. Losses at the gene ends were 4 bases for V and 2 bases for J; bases not matched to a gene: 1. Germline-derived CDR1 and CDR2 are SGHNT and YYREEE (reference sequence). The CDR3 loop reads CASSLAGVTDTQYF. The DNA for the CDR3 is TGTGCCAGCAGCCTAGCGGGAGTCACAGATACGCAGTATTTT.

V usage is TRBV7-8 and J usage is TRBJ2-5; D remains ambiguous. Germline V gene lookup returns CDR1 SGHVS and CDR2 FQNEAQ. The CDR3 contains 14 residues. The V gene lost 6 bases and the J gene lost 7 bases, with 18 bases spanning the gap. CDR3 in amino acids: CASSQITGPGTQYF. The CDR3 DNA is TGTGCCAGCAGTCAGATTACTGGCCCGGGGACCCAGTACTTC.

The chain is built from TRBV6-5 and TRBJ2-1, with 10 bases identical to TRBD2. Germline loops: CDR1 MNHEY, CDR2 SVGAGI. The V gene end was trimmed by 7 bases and the J gene end by 7 bases; junction bases not matched to a gene: 10. CDR3 size: 15 residues. The CDR3 DNA follows: TGTGCCAGCAACCCGCGAGCGGGAGGGCCAAATGAGCAGTTCTTC. Amino acid sequence: CASNPRAGGPNEQFF.

V gene TRBV28 combines with J gene TRBJ2-6; 8 nucleotides agree with TRBD1. The CDR3 has 14 residues. CDR1 and CDR2 from the germline V gene are MDHEN and SYDVKM. J lost 2 bases, V lost 10 bases, and 4 bases had no gene match. The CDR3 here is CATAGGAGANVLTF. The CDR3 DNA reads TGTGCCACCGCAGGGGGCGCTGGGGCCAACGTCCTGACTTTC.

This clone came up once. This chain joins TRBV19 and TRBJ1-5; TRBD1 aligns across 8 bases. The CDR3 is 17 amino acids. J gave up 4 bases and V 6 bases, and 14 bases lay outside the gene matches. Germline V gene data show CDR1 as LNHDA and CDR2 as SQIVND (reference sequence). The CDR3 is CASRQGQGAGFNQPQHF. In nucleotides, the CDR3 is TGTGCCAGTAGACAAGGTCAGGGGGCCGGATTTAATCAGCCCCAGCATTTT.

This CDR3 is CASSSTGWGTGELFF. In DNA, the CDR3 is TGTGCCAGCAGCTCGACAGGGTGGGGCACCGGGGAGCTGTTTTTT. The rearrangement links TRBV9 to TRBJ2-2; 7 bases map to TRBD1. CDR3 size: 15 residues. Unmatched junction bases numbered 7, after V lost 4 bases and J lost 4 bases. Germline CDR1 is SGDLS and CDR2 is YYNGEE.

As regards this clone: Other nucleotide sequences from this sample produce the same CDR3. The gene calls are TRBV15 and TRBJ2-7, with 10 nucleotides matching TRBD1. Germline V lookup: CDR1 LNHNV, CDR2 YYDKDF (reference sequence). Trimming took 1 base from V and 6 from J; bases not matched to a gene: 9. This CDR3 is 16 amino acids long. The CDR3 nucleotides read TGTGCCACCAGCAGAGGAGGGGGGACAGGGGTGGGCGAGCAGTACTTC. This sequence encodes CATSRGGGTGVGEQYF.

The V call is TRBV3-1 (or the pseudogene TRBV3-2), the J call TRBJ2-3, with 10 bases aligning to TRBD2. This CDR3 spans 15 amino acids. From germline, CDR1 is LGHDT and CDR2 YNNKEL (reference sequence). Unmatched junction bases numbered 3, after V lost 4 bases and J lost 2 bases. The CDR3 DNA sequence: TGTGCCAGCAGCCGAGCGGGAGGGTACACAGATACGCAGTATTTT. The encoded protein is CASSRAGGYTDTQYF.

This chain connects TRBV7-9 to TRBJ1-1, with TRBD1 matching over 7 bases. With V trimmed by 7 bases and J by 0 bases, 8 bases remained unmatched. Germline CDR1 and CDR2: SEHNR and FQNEAQ (reference sequence). The length of the CDR3 is 15 residues. CDR3 amino acids: CASIRAGTVNTEAFF. DNA of the CDR3: TGTGCCAGCATCAGGGCCGGGACAGTGAACACTGAAGCTTTCTTT.

The genes are TRBV5-3 and TRBJ2-1, with D perhaps TRBD2 (5 bases). TRBV5-3 is designated an ORF whose function remains uncertain. This CDR3 has 20 amino acids. V was trimmed by 0 bases and J by 1 base, leaving 23 bases between them. The CDR3 nucleotides read TGTGCCAGAAGCTTGGTTTACGTTTCGTCCGGGGTGTTTTCCTACAATGAGCAGTTCTTC. It is translated as CARSLVYVSSGVFSYNEQFF.

V and J are TRBV19 and TRBJ1-5; unclear D gene. Trimming removed 8 bases at V and 5 bases at J, with 13 bases between. This CDR3 is 13 amino acids long. Germline-derived CDR1 and CDR2 are LNHDA and SQIVND (reference sequence). In DNA, the CDR3 is TGTGCCAGTTCCTCGACTTTCCATCAGCCCCAGCATTTT. It specifies CASSSTFHQPQHF. The variable domain in full, with the rest retrieved from reference TRBV19 and TRBJ1-5, is DGGITQSPKYLFRKEGQNVTLSCEQNLNHDAMYWYRQDPGQGLRLIYYSQIVNDFQKGDIAEGYSVSREKKESFPLTVTSAQKNPTAFYLCASSSTFHQPQHFGDGTRLSIL.

DNA of the CDR3: TGTGCCAGCGGGCGACAGGGGAAAGATACGCAGTATTTT. It codes for CASGRQGKDTQYF. This rearrangement joins TRBV6-5 to TRBJ2-3; 8 bases match TRBD1. J lost 5 bases, V lost 8 bases, and 6 bases had no gene match. This CDR3 has 13 residues. Germline V CDR1 and CDR2: MNHEY, SVGAGI.

This chain uses TRBV19 with TRBJ1-1; D gene unclear. The germline gives CDR1 LNHDA, CDR2 SQIVND (reference sequence). The CDR3 loop spans 14 amino acids. Trimming left V 3 bases short and J 0 bases short, with 8 bases between. The CDR3 region is CASSISTLNTEAFF. The CDR3 bases are TGTGCCAGTAGTATTTCGACACTGAACACTGAAGCTTTCTTT.